This entry concerns a single T cell receptor (beta chain). This sample stems from a study of blood T cell repertoires in COVID-19. For the study at large: There were acute and convalescent COVID-19 samples, and they came from the United States, Italy and Spain.

Participants' own reports of clinical history determined their cohort assignment. Recovered status applied to Cohort 3 donors who had two consecutive negative PCRs. It also applied to those with clearance or with symptom resolution. This table comes from immunoSEQ multiplex PCR, and its TCRdb copy is limited to in-frame clones, with some not included. Here the sample spans about 370,000 clones, 85% to 90% being singletons. The sample taken for sequencing was PBMCs or T cells enriched from blood (not recorded which). The receptor was derived from a woman under 40 who had recovered from COVID-19.

CDR3 amino acids: CASSPVQSGSSYNEQFF. In DNA form, the CDR3 reads TGTGCCAGCTCACCAGTCCAAAGCGGGAGCTCCTACAATGAGCAGTTCTTC. This chain connects TRBV18 to TRBJ2-1, with 8 bases aligning to TRBD2. CDR1 and CDR2 (germline): KGHSH, LQKENI. Unmatched junction bases numbered 6, after V lost 2 bases and J lost 0 bases. This CDR3 has 17 amino acids.